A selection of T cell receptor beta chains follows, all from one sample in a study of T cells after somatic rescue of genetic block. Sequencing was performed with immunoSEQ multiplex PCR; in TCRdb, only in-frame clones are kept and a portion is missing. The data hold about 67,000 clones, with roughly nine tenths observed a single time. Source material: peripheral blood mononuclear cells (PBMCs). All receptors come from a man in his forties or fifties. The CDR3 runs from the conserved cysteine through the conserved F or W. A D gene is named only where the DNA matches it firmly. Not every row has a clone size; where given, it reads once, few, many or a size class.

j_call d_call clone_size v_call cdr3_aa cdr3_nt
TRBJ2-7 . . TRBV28 CASSSTGLPGPYEQYF TGTGCCAGCAGTTCTACGGGCCTACCTGGTCCTTACGAGCAGTACTTC
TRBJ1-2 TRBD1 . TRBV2 CARKYTGTGGQGYTF TGTGCCAGGAAGTATACCGGGACAGGGGGTCAAGGTTACACCTTC
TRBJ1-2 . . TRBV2 CASTGMSNYGYTF TGTGCCAGCACAGGGATGTCGAACTATGGCTACACCTTC
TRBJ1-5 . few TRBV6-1 CASSEVSLPYQPQHF TGTGCCAGCAGTGAGGTGTCCCTACCTTATCAGCCCCAGCATTTT
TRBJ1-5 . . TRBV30 CAWSDSSNQPQHF TGTGCCTGGAGTGACAGCTCCAATCAGCCCCAGCATTTT
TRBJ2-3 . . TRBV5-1 CASSLGDSTDTQYF TGCGCCAGCAGCTTGGGGGACAGCACAGATACGCAGTATTTT
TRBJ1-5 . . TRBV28 CASSPALKSRNQPQHF TGTGCCAGCAGTCCCGCCCTAAAATCCCGCAATCAGCCCCAGCATTTT
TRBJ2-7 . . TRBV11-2 CASSSRASFLGYEQYF TGTGCCAGCAGCTCAAGGGCCTCATTCTTAGGATACGAGCAGTACTTC
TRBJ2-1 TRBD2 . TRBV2 CASSGTSGAYNEQFF TGTGCCAGCAGTGGGACTAGCGGGGCCTACAATGAGCAGTTCTTC
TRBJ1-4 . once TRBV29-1 CSVAESRTEKLFF TGCAGCGTGGCAGAGTCAAGGACTGAAAAACTGTTTTTT
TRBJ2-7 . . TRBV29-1 CSVHPGGYEQYF TGCAGCGTCCACCCGGGTGGCTACGAGCAGTACTTC
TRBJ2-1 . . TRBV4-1 CASSHADREGTYNEQFF TGCGCCAGCAGCCACGCGGACAGGGAGGGGACCTACAATGAGCAGTTCTTC
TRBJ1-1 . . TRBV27 CASRPGINTEAFF TGTGCCAGCAGGCCAGGGATCAACACTGAAGCTTTCTTT
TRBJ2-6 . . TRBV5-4 CASSTPGRSSGANVLTF TGTGCCAGCAGCACCCCGGGACGTTCCTCTGGGGCCAACGTCCTGACTTTC
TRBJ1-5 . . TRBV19 CATRQSDQPQHF TGTGCCACCCGCCAATCCGATCAGCCCCAGCATTTT
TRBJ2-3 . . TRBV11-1 CASSLAAGPSTDTQYF TGTGCCAGCAGCTTAGCGGCGGGGCCAAGCACAGATACGCAGTATTTT
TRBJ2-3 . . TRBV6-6 CASSYPGSQRADTQYF TGTGCCAGCAGTTACCCCGGCTCCCAGAGGGCAGATACGCAGTATTTT
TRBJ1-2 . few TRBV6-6 CASSYVKHYGYTF TGTGCCAGCAGTTACGTGAAACACTATGGCTACACCTTC
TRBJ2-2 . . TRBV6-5 CASSYSMGENTGELFF TGTGCCAGCAGTTACTCGATGGGGGAAAACACCGGGGAGCTGTTTTTT
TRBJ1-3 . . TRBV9 CASSVVGGSRGTIYF TGTGCCAGCAGCGTAGTCGGGGGGTCGCGAGGCACCATATATTTT
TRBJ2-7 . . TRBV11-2 CASSFMLAGRAYEQYF TGTGCCAGCAGCTTCATGTTAGCAGGGCGAGCCTACGAGCAGTACTTC
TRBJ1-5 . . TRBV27 CASSLFWGQPQHF TGTGCCAGCAGTTTATTTTGGGGTCAGCCCCAGCATTTT
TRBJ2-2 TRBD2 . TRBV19 CASSGTSGPPTGELFF TGTGCCAGTAGTGGGACTAGCGGACCGCCGACCGGGGAGCTGTTTTTT
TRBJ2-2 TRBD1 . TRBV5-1 CASRTTGTGGGELFF TGCGCCAGCAGAACTACCGGGACAGGCGGCGGGGAGCTGTTTTTT
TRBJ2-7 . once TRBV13 CASSRGSAEQYF TGTGCCAGCAGTAGGGGTTCAGCCGAGCAGTACTTC
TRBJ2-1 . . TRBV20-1 CSALRGREQFF TGCAGTGCTTTACGAGGCAGGGAGCAGTTCTTC
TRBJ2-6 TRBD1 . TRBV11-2 CASSFRGLGANVLTF TGTGCCAGCAGCTTCAGGGGGCTTGGGGCCAACGTCCTGACTTTC
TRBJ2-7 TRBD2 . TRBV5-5 CASSLGLAGVSYEQYF TGTGCCAGCAGCTTGGGCCTAGCGGGGGTCTCCTACGAGCAGTACTTC
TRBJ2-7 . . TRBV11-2 CASSSGSRYEQYF TGTGCCAGCAGCTCTGGGAGTCGGTACGAGCAGTACTTC
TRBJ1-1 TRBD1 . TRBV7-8 CASSMTTGLNTEAFF TGTGCCAGCAGCATGACGACAGGGCTGAACACTGAAGCTTTCTTT
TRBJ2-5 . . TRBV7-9 CASSFIRGGKGETQYF TGTGCCAGCAGCTTCATTCGAGGGGGGAAAGGAGAGACCCAGTACTTC
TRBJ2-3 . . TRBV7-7 CASSLTLTSGTDTQYF TGTGCCAGCAGCCTGACCCTCACATCAGGCACAGATACGCAGTATTTT
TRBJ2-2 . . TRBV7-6 CASSPRNRNTGELFF TGTGCCAGCAGCCCTAGGAACAGGAACACCGGGGAGCTGTTTTTT
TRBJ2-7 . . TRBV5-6 CASSFGDGRTYEQYF TGTGCCAGCAGCTTCGGCGACGGAAGAACCTACGAGCAGTACTTC
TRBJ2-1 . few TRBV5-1 CASSWGGHEQFF TGCGCCAGCAGCTGGGGAGGCCATGAGCAGTTCTTC
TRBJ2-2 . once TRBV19 CAGGTGNTGELFF TGTGCCGGAGGGACGGGGAACACCGGGGAGCTGTTTTTT
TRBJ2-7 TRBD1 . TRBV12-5 CASGPGTGAYEQYF TGTGCTAGTGGCCCAGGGACAGGGGCCTACGAGCAGTACTTC
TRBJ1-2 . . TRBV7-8 CASSLEQGGGYTF TGTGCCAGCAGCTTAGAACAGGGTGGTGGCTACACCTTC
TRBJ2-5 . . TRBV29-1 CSVVPSQETQYF TGCAGCGTTGTGCCCAGCCAAGAGACCCAGTACTTC
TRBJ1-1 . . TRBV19 CASSIDGDFEAFF TGTGCCAGTAGTATAGATGGGGATTTTGAAGCTTTCTTT
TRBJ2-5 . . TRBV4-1 CASFQGGGETQYF TGCGCCAGCTTTCAGGGAGGGGGAGAGACCCAGTACTTC
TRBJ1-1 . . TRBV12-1 CASSFVGGREDTEAFF TGTGCCAGCAGCTTTGTTGGGGGGAGGGAGGACACTGAAGCTTTCTTT
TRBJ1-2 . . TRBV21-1 CASSEWDRSFSGYTF TGTGCCAGCAGCGAATGGGACAGGAGTTTCTCTGGCTACACCTTC
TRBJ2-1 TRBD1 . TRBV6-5 CASSYRDRVYNEQFF TGTGCCAGCAGTTACCGGGACAGGGTCTACAATGAGCAGTTCTTC